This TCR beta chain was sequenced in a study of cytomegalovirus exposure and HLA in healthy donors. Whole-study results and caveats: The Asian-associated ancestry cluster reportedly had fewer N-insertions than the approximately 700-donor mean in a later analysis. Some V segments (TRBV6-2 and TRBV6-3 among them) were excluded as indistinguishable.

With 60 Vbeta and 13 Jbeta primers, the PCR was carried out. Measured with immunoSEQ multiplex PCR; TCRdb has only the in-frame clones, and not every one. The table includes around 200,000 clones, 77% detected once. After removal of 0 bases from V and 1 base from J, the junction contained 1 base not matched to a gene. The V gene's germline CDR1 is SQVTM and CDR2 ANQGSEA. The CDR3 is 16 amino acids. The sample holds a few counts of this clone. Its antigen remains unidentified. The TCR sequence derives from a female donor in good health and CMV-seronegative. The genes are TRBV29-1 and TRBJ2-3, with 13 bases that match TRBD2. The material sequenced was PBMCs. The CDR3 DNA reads TGCAGCGTTGAAGAGGGACTAGCGGGACGCACAGATACGCAGTATTTT. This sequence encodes CSVEEGLAGRTDTQYF.